This T cell receptor beta chain was captured in a study of graft-versus-host responses after intestinal transplantation. This CDR3 spans 13 amino acids. Trimming stripped 4 bases from V and 5 bases from J, with 12 bases between. CDR1 is SGHRS and CDR2 is YFSETQ in the germline V gene. Details on this clone: As yet, its antigen is unknown. This sample also contains other DNA sequences that code for the same CDR3.

Data came from immunoSEQ multiplex PCR; TCRdb stores just in-frame clones and leaves some out. The sample shows some 130,000 clones, about 93% of them seen only once. General study findings and limits: Some GvH clones appeared in ileal mucosa or blood before recipient bone marrow.

The V and J genes are TRBV5-1 and TRBJ2-5; tentative D call: TRBD1 (7 bases). This TCR was recovered from a human donor who received an intestinal transplant. Source: unstimulated CD4+ T cells sorted from spleen or lymph node cells, taken before intestinal transplant. This chain's CDR3 is CASSLRGVETQYF. CDR3 nucleotides: TGCGCCAGCAGCCTCAGGGGGGTGGAGACCCAGTACTTC.